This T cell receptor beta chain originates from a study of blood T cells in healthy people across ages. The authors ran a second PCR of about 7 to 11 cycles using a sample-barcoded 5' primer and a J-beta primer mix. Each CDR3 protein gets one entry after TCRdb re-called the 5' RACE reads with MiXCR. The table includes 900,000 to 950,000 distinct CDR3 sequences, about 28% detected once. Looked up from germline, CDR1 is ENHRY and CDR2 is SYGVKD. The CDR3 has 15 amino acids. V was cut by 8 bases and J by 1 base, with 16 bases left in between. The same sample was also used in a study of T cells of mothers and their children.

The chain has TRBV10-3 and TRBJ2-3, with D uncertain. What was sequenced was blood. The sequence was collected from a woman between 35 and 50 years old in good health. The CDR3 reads CAIGPAAPGTDTQYF. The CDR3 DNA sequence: TGTGCCATCGGGCCTGCGGCCCCCGGCACAGATACGCAGTATTTT.